These T cell receptor beta chains were read from a single sample in a study of human T cells and chemical hapten exposure. TCRdb passed the RACE reads through MiXCR, listing each CDR3 protein once. Of approximately 320,000 distinct CDR3 sequences detected, around 5.5% appear once; the ten largest clones hold approximately 8.2%. The sample here was whole blood, taken in connection with sensitization to the hapten diphenylcyclopropenone (DPC). The receptors were gathered from a woman aged 18-29 years with alopecia areata. Some clones in this sample may be carry-over from other donors' samples. Both conserved end residues are part of each CDR3.

j_call: TRBJ2-1
v_call: TRBV6-6
cdr3_aa: CASRPGGNNEQFF

j_call: TRBJ2-1
v_call: TRBV5-1
cdr3_aa: CASGTGVSYNEQFF

j_call: TRBJ2-1
v_call: TRBV6-2/TRBV6-3
cdr3_aa: CASSYAASGAYYNEQFF

j_call: TRBJ2-7
v_call: TRBV20-1
cdr3_aa: CSASPSTGDLSYEQYF

j_call: TRBJ1-1
v_call: TRBV20-1
cdr3_aa: CSARLTDRATEAFF

j_call: TRBJ1-1
v_call: TRBV12-3/TRBV12-4
cdr3_aa: CASLPYEGSEAFF

j_call: TRBJ2-6
v_call: TRBV5-5
cdr3_aa: CASGLKISGANVLTF

j_call: TRBJ2-5
v_call: TRBV20-1
cdr3_aa: CSASGRATETQYF

j_call: TRBJ2-7
v_call: TRBV6-5
cdr3_aa: CASNPSGGVGDEQYF

j_call: TRBJ1-1
v_call: TRBV5-1
cdr3_aa: CASSLGGGQLNTEAFF

j_call: TRBJ2-2
v_call: TRBV7-7
cdr3_aa: CASSPSVTAGELFF

j_call: TRBJ2-1
v_call: TRBV6-6
cdr3_aa: CASSYSGLGVNEQFF

j_call: TRBJ1-1
v_call: TRBV27
cdr3_aa: CASSVIGQGSWDTEAFF

j_call: TRBJ2-3
v_call: TRBV12-3/TRBV12-4
cdr3_aa: CASSRTGRITDTQYF

j_call: TRBJ2-4
v_call: TRBV5-1
cdr3_aa: CASSFLPGGSNIQYF

j_call: TRBJ1-1
v_call: TRBV7-9
cdr3_aa: CASSSPASEAFF

j_call: TRBJ2-3
v_call: TRBV5-6
cdr3_aa: CASSLDPGQGGADTQYF

j_call: TRBJ1-6
v_call: TRBV5-6
cdr3_aa: CASSLYGNSPLHF

j_call: TRBJ2-4
v_call: TRBV28
cdr3_aa: CASSSAGEAKNIQYF

j_call: TRBJ2-1
v_call: TRBV14
cdr3_aa: CASSHPLAGLSLNYNEQFF

j_call: TRBJ1-1
v_call: TRBV7-2
cdr3_aa: CASRYDRSLEAFF

j_call: TRBJ1-2
v_call: TRBV7-9
cdr3_aa: CASSQTGDVIIFYGYTF

j_call: TRBJ1-1
v_call: TRBV11-2
cdr3_aa: CASSLNYLSPRNTEAFF

j_call: TRBJ1-6
v_call: TRBV7-8
cdr3_aa: CASSHTTGVSPLHF

j_call: TRBJ2-3
v_call: TRBV12-3/TRBV12-4
cdr3_aa: CASSFGGGSSGDTQYF

j_call: TRBJ1-1
v_call: TRBV6-5
cdr3_aa: CASSRGPFRAFF

j_call: TRBJ2-3
v_call: TRBV20-1
cdr3_aa: CSARLGDSLADTQYF

j_call: TRBJ1-1
v_call: TRBV7-2
cdr3_aa: CASSLRDRYTEAFF

j_call: TRBJ1-5
v_call: TRBV12-3/TRBV12-4
cdr3_aa: CASRWSQGGQPQHF

j_call: TRBJ1-3
v_call: TRBV29-1
cdr3_aa: CSVVTAGNTIYF

j_call: TRBJ1-6
v_call: TRBV13
cdr3_aa: CASSFGQGTYNSPLHF

j_call: TRBJ1-2
v_call: TRBV6-5
cdr3_aa: CASSFSGVAYGYTF

j_call: TRBJ1-1
v_call: TRBV18
cdr3_aa: CASSPPKGANTEAFF

j_call: TRBJ2-1
v_call: TRBV6-2/TRBV6-3
cdr3_aa: CASAMQPGTGANNEQFF

j_call: TRBJ2-5
v_call: TRBV7-3
cdr3_aa: CASSLGAGLGETQYF

j_call: TRBJ1-5
v_call: TRBV6-6
cdr3_aa: CASSTANQPQHF

j_call: TRBJ1-2
v_call: TRBV4-3
cdr3_aa: CASSSKRGPTLYGYTF

j_call: TRBJ1-1
v_call: TRBV7-2
cdr3_aa: CASSLDWTGNTEAFF

j_call: TRBJ2-6
v_call: TRBV3-1
cdr3_aa: CASSQAGDGANVLTF

j_call: TRBJ2-4
v_call: TRBV27
cdr3_aa: CASSSQGEEYF

j_call: TRBJ2-7
v_call: TRBV20-1
cdr3_aa: CSARDTGELIAGGNEQYF

j_call: TRBJ1-6
v_call: TRBV7-9
cdr3_aa: CASSSAPVGNSPLHF

j_call: TRBJ1-1
v_call: TRBV2
cdr3_aa: CASESMENTEAFF

j_call: TRBJ1-2
v_call: TRBV7-2
cdr3_aa: CASTRQVLRGYTF

j_call: TRBJ2-3
v_call: TRBV4-2
cdr3_aa: CASSREGHSGGASTDTQYF

j_call: TRBJ2-7
v_call: TRBV29-1
cdr3_aa: CSAAGRGSYEQYF

j_call: TRBJ1-2
v_call: TRBV10-3
cdr3_aa: CAISESTLAGLHYGYTF

j_call: TRBJ2-6
v_call: TRBV6-6
cdr3_aa: CASSYNPGANVLTF

j_call: TRBJ2-1
v_call: TRBV6-2/TRBV6-3
cdr3_aa: CASSYSEAGVRPVQFF

j_call: TRBJ1-4
v_call: TRBV27
cdr3_aa: CASRLTTNEKLFF

j_call: TRBJ1-2
v_call: TRBV10-3
cdr3_aa: CAISEIHTLNNYGYTF

j_call: TRBJ2-5
v_call: TRBV29-1
cdr3_aa: CSAGLEQRAAQYF

j_call: TRBJ1-6
v_call: TRBV6-2/TRBV6-3
cdr3_aa: CASSWGQAGLNSPLHF

j_call: TRBJ1-2
v_call: TRBV12-3/TRBV12-4
cdr3_aa: CASGLRRQGALNYGYTF

j_call: TRBJ1-5
v_call: TRBV7-8
cdr3_aa: CASSLDPGGLNQPQHF

j_call: TRBJ2-7
v_call: TRBV29-1
cdr3_aa: CSVADVDYEQYF

j_call: TRBJ2-1
v_call: TRBV4-3
cdr3_aa: CASSQGYGGAGDEQFF